This record concerns one T cell receptor beta chain sequence. Antigen: not known. The CDR3 covers 16 residues. Trimming removed 4 bases from V and 5 bases from J; junction bases left unmatched: 10. Per germline, CDR1 LGHNA and CDR2 YNFKEQ. The data are from a study of cytomegalovirus exposure and HLA in healthy donors. Overall study: As an earlier analysis found, about 179 million T cells yielded 117 million unique TCR beta sequences.

13 Jbeta primers and 60 Vbeta primers were used for the PCR. Profiling relied on immunoSEQ multiplex PCR, and the TCRdb table lists in-frame clones only, not all of them. The sample's table shows 25,000 to 40,000 clones. Study-level findings and limits: Across all donors, roughly uniform sequencing depth was an assumption of the presence/absence analyses.

The TCR sequence derives from a middle-aged woman in good health and CMV-seropositive. The gene calls are TRBV4-2 and TRBJ2-1; TRBD1 matches at 8 bases. Specimen: PBMCs. CDR3 DNA sequence: TGTGCCAGCAGCCCCGCATCCAGGACAGGGAACAATGAGCAGTTCTTC. As protein: CASSPASRTGNNEQFF.